This T cell receptor (beta chain) is from a study of CD8 T cells in ankylosing spondylitis (dated by TCRdb to 2016 to 2017). Study-level background: The study set out to find disease-linked TCR variants by profiling T cell receptor beta repertoires in ankylosing spondylitis patients and healthy donors. In total, the full study cohort was made up of 108 healthy donors and 25 to 30 ankylosing spondylitis patients. Peripheral blood was sampled, and synovial fluid was also collected from ankylosing spondylitis patients. The full study reports these points: The disease-linked clones had a CD8+ phenotype and were found at relatively low frequencies in peripheral blood. According to the report, matched synovial fluid samples from ankylosing spondylitis patients were significantly enriched for the disease-linked clones. Some motif variants had previously been reported in the synovial fluid and blood of reactive arthritis patients, which suggests shared mechanisms of disease initiation. Blood from ankylosing spondylitis patients appeared to be characterized by a TCR beta motif made up of under ten highly homologous amino acid variants.

Germline trimming: 0 bases from V, 5 bases from J; junction bases outside gene matches: 6. Reading from cysteine to phenylalanine, the CDR3 counts 17 amino acids. The only DNA kept is the CDR3, 51 bases in frame from the first base. The germline V gene (reference sequence) provides CDR1 LNHNV and CDR2 YYDKDF. The sequencer was an Illumina HiSeq 2500. Quantitative 5'-RACE with molecular barcodes was used to prepare TCR beta libraries. The original methods were these. To identify disease-linked TCR variants, a new computational method was used, one built on a probabilistic model of VDJ rearrangement. TCRdb trimmed public reads at Q25 via fastp, called clones via MiXCR and kept in-frame beta chains. Rows matching on CDR3 protein sequence are summarized as one entry with the most common DNA and genes. The V and J calls, along with clone size, are taken from TCRdb and not from the paper's own processing. The sample table contains about 540,000 distinct CDR3 sequences; only one count was recorded for roughly 12% of them. The ten largest account for 6.5% to 7% of the sample.

Turning to this clonotype: Its antigen is still unknown. There are no base qualities to consult, and no much larger clone falls within one base.

Sequencing was performed on blood, either unsorted or a sorted T cell fraction (not recorded which). The sequence joins TRBV15 to TRBJ2-2; TRBD2 lines up with 10 middle nucleotides. The TCR originated in a male donor with ankylosing spondylitis. The DNA is TGTGCCACCAGCAGAGATCAGGCTAGCGGGAGTACCGGGGAGCTGTTTTTT. Its product reads: CATSRDQASGSTGELFF.